The TCR beta chain under discussion was sequenced for a study of graft-versus-host responses after intestinal transplantation. Study in general: Grafts that recipients had were multivisceral, liver-intestinal, or isolated intestinal transplants. Each recipient received anti-thymocyte globulin induction, then tacrolimus and steroids for three to four years. The study's findings and limits: Researchers found GvH clones in recipient marrow, and some showed up first in ileum or blood. Some patients had graft-donor T cell macrochimerism, and their allografts showed high graft-versus-host to host-versus-graft clonal ratios.

Looked up from germline, CDR1 is SSHAT and CDR2 is FNYEAQ (reference sequence). The CDR3 covers 16 residues. With regard to this clone: The antigen is not known. An end of the junction differs from the germline gene, which may be a read error.

The data were produced by immunoSEQ multiplex PCR, yet TCRdb's version contains in-frame clones alone and is incomplete. The table shows some 62,000 clones, with 90% to 95% occurring only once. The V and J genes are TRBV7-7 and TRBJ1-4, with 10 nucleotides matching TRBD1. Sequenced here: unstimulated CD8+ T cells sorted from spleen or lymph node cells, sampled before transplant. The receptor comes from a human donor who was the organ donor for an intestinal transplant. The CDR3, as DNA: TGTGCTAGCAGCTTAGCAGGGGGACAGGGGAGAGAAAAACTGTTTTTT. The encoded protein is CASSLAGGQGREKLFF. The full variable domain, with the rest looked up from reference TRBV7-7 and TRBJ1-4, is GAGVSQSPRYKVTKRGQDVTLRCDPISSHATLYWYQQALGQGPEFLTYFNYEAQPDKSGLPSDRFSAERPEGSISTLTIQRTEQRDSAMYRCASSLAGGQGREKLFFGSGTQLSVL.